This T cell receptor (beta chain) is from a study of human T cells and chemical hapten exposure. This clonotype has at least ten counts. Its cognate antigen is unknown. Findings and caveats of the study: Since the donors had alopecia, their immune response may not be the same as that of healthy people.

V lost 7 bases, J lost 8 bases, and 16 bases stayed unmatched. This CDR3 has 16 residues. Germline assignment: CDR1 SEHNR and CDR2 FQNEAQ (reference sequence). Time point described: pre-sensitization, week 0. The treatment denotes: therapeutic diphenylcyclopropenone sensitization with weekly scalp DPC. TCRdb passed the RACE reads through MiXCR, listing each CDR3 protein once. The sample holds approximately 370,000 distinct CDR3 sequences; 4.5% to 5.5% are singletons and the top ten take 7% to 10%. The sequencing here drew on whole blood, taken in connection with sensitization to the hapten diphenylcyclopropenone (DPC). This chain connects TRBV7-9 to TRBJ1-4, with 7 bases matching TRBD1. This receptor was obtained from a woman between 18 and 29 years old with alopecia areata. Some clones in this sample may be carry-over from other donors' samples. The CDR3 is CASNQGDSINGEKLFF. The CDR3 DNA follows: TGTGCCAGCAATCAGGGGGACTCGATTAACGGGGAAAAACTGTTTTTT. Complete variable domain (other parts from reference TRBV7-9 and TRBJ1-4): DTGVSQNPRHKITKRGQNVTFRCDPISEHNRLYWYRQTLGQGPEFLTYFQNEAQLEKSRLLSDRFSAERPKGSFSTLEIQRTEQGDSAMYLCASNQGDSINGEKLFFGSGTQLSVL.